Listed here are 14 T cell receptor beta chains from one sample, sequenced in a study of long-term antiretroviral therapy in people with HIV (dated by TCRdb to the early 2020s). The immunoSEQ hsTCRB v3.0 assay was used at survey level resolution to sequence the TRB variable region. TCRdb limited this immuneACCESS table to in-frame rearrangements with V and J called. A share of clones is missing; checked studies link under half to unresolved V genes, and the rest is unexplained. The sample table shows 20,000 to 25,000 clones, and around 86% are seen once. The top ten hold 12% of the sample. The starting material was unsorted PBMCs, obtained 0.1 years before starting antiretroviral therapy. Receptors were obtained from a man aged 40-49 years with HIV.

V and J are TRBV9 and TRBJ1-4, with 8 bases that match TRBD1. With V trimmed by 1 base and J by 2 bases, 4 bases remained unmatched. CDR1 SGDLS and CDR2 YYNGEE come from the germline V gene. The CDR3 spans 16 residues. The CDR3 bases are TGTGCCAGCAGCGTATCAGGGGGCGCGACTAATGAAAAACTGTTTTTT. Translating it yields CASSVSGGATNEKLFF.

This sequence joins TRBV28 and TRBJ1-1; D is perhaps TRBD1 (6 bases). V shed 1 base and J shed 1 base, with 10 bases lying between them. The germline CDR1 and CDR2 sequences are MDHEN and SYDVKM. The CDR3 loop spans 15 amino acids. This chain's CDR3 is CASSLLTGPNTEAFF. The DNA for the CDR3 is TGTGCCAGCAGTTTATTGACAGGACCGAACACTGAAGCTTTCTTT.

The chain recombines TRBV5-1 with TRBJ2-5; D call uncertain. Trimming cost V 3 bases and J 5 bases, with 11 bases left between them. The CDR3 contains 13 residues. Germline V gene data show CDR1 as SGHRS and CDR2 as YFSETQ. This CDR3 is CASSYGHAETQYF. In DNA, the CDR3 is TGCGCCAGCAGCTATGGGCACGCCGAGACCCAGTACTTC.

The gene calls are TRBV7-9 and TRBJ1-1, with 8 bases matching TRBD1. Germline-derived CDR1 and CDR2 are SEHNR and FQNEAQ (reference sequence). Unmatched junction bases numbered 10, after V lost 2 bases and J lost 5 bases. CDR3 length: 16 amino acids. The CDR3 DNA is TGTGCCAGCAGCTTAACGAAGGGCAGGGGGCGGACTGAAGCTTTCTTT. As protein: CASSLTKGRGRTEAFF.

As DNA, the CDR3 is TGTGCCAGCTCACCACCAAGAGCATCCTCTGGGGCCAACGTCCTGACTTTC. It is translated as CASSPPRASSGANVLTF. The chain links TRBV18 to TRBJ2-6; no reliable D call. The germline V and J ends were trimmed by 0 bases and 0 bases, with 9 bases remaining between them. This CDR3 is built from 17 residues. Germline assignment: CDR1 KGHSH and CDR2 LQKENI. Looking up the rest from reference TRBV18 and TRBJ2-6 gives the full variable domain: NAGVMQNPRHLVRRRGQEARLRCSPMKGHSHVYWYRQLPEEGLKFMVYLQKENIIDESGMPKERFSAEFPKEGPSILRIQQVVRGDSAAYFCASSPPRASSGANVLTFGAGSRLTVL.

The V call is TRBV6-1, the J call TRBJ2-1, with 8 bases aligning to TRBD2. Losses at the gene ends were 2 bases for V and 7 bases for J; bases not matched to a gene: 7. This CDR3 has 15 amino acids. Germline V gene lookup returns CDR1 MNHNS and CDR2 SASEGT. CDR3 DNA sequence: TGTGCCAGCAGTGAACTGGGACTAGGACGTAATGAGCAGTTCTTC. The encoded protein is CASSELGLGRNEQFF.

The chain employs TRBV21-1 and TRBJ2-2; TRBD2 is the table's D call and was not checked against the DNA. TRBV21-1 is shown as a pseudogene. The CDR3 sequence is 22 residues long. The CDR3, as DNA: TGTGCCAGCAGCAAAGAGCTGAGGGAAACTAGCGGGAGGAGTTTGGGTACCGGGGAGCTGTTTTTT. Translating gives CASSKELRETSGRSLGTGELFF.

Written as DNA, the CDR3 is TGTGCCAGCAACCCACTGGGGGGGCAGGGGGCCTACGAGCAGTACTTC. This encodes CASNPLGGQGAYEQYF. This chain links TRBV28 with TRBJ2-7; either TRBD1 or TRBD2 may supply D (7 bases each). The V end lost 7 bases, the J end lost 2 bases, and 21 bases lay between the germline ends. Germline values: CDR1 MDHEN, CDR2 SYDVKM. The CDR3 runs 16 residues.

The chain links TRBV5-4 to TRBJ2-3; D is undetermined. In germline, CDR1 is SGHNT, CDR2 YYREEE (reference sequence). Trimming removed 0 bases at V and 6 bases at J, with 14 bases between. This CDR3 contains 15 residues. The CDR3 nucleotides are TGTGCCAGCAGCTTGGCGTCAGCCAGCAGGGATACGCAGTATTTT. Amino acids: CASSLASASRDTQYF.

This chain joins TRBV6-5 and TRBJ2-2; possible D gene TRBD2, 7 bases. The length of the CDR3 is 16 residues. Trimming removed 4 bases at V and 3 bases at J, with 15 bases between. Per the germline V gene, CDR1 is MNHEY and CDR2 is SVGAGI. For the CDR3, the DNA is TGTGCCAGCAGTTCCCCGGGGGGCCGCTACACCGGGGAGCTGTTTTTT. It translates to CASSSPGGRYTGELFF.

The chain is built from TRBV5-1 and TRBJ2-1; 8 bases are shared with TRBD1. V dropped 7 bases and J dropped 9; count of bases not matched to a gene: 12. CDR1 is SGHRS, CDR2 YFSETQ, per germline. This CDR3 has 14 amino acids. CDR3 residues: CASYSSRTGSEQFF. For the CDR3, the DNA is TGCGCCAGCTATTCGAGTCGGACAGGGAGTGAGCAGTTCTTC.

V and J are TRBV5-1 and TRBJ2-2, with 8 bases matching TRBD2. V lost 0 bases and J lost 4; bases outside the gene matches: 5. CDR1 and CDR2 from the germline V gene are SGHRS and YFSETQ. The CDR3 totals 16 residues. CDR3 coding DNA: TGCGCCAGCAGCTTGGGGCGGGGGGCCCTCACCGGGGAGCTGTTTTTT. As protein: CASSLGRGALTGELFF.

The chain joins TRBV19 to TRBJ1-4, with 11 bases lining up with TRBD1. J gave up 0 bases and V 3 bases, and 3 bases lay outside the gene matches. Germline CDR1 and CDR2: LNHDA and SQIVND (reference sequence). CDR3 size: 17 residues. The CDR3 protein is CASSIGQGAPTNEKLFF. Here the CDR3 DNA reads TGTGCCAGTAGTATCGGACAGGGGGCCCCAACTAATGAAAAACTGTTTTTT.

The chain links TRBV27 to TRBJ1-2, with 10 bases aligning to TRBD1. The CDR3 spans 14 residues. The junction had 5 bases not matched to a gene; V was cut back by 3 bases and J by 7 bases. Germline assignment: CDR1 MNHEY and CDR2 SMNVEV (reference sequence). This CDR3 reads CASSFRDRGSGYTF. The CDR3 region has the DNA TGTGCCAGCAGTTTCCGGGACAGGGGTAGTGGCTACACCTTC.